Listed here are 6 T cell receptor beta chains from one sample, sequenced in a study of CD8 T cells in ankylosing spondylitis. One entry per CDR3 protein, called by TCRdb with MiXCR from the 5' RACE reads. The repertoire holds some 87,000 distinct CDR3 sequences, with roughly 9.6% as singletons. Sequenced material: blood, either unsorted or a sorted T cell fraction (not recorded which). The receptors derive from a male donor with ankylosing spondylitis or in good health (not recorded which).

This clonotype has a count of ten or more. The rearrangement uses TRBV3-1 and TRBJ1-1; D unclear. This CDR3 has 12 residues. V was clipped by 5 bases and J by 4 bases, with 8 bases between them. Germline V gene sequence: CDR1 LGHDT, CDR2 YNNKEL (reference sequence). The CDR3 spells CASSSPVTEAFF. In DNA form, the CDR3 reads TGTGCCAGCAGCTCGCCGGTCACTGAAGCTTTCTTT.

This clonotype has more than one count but fewer than ten. The chain joins TRBV28 to TRBJ2-3; D is uncertain. The V gene lost 4 bases and the J gene lost 2 bases, with 13 bases spanning the gap. The germline V gene encodes CDR1 MDHEN and CDR2 SYDVKM. This CDR3 is built from 15 residues. The CDR3 DNA follows: TGTGCCAGCAGTTATTTTGGCGGCCCCACAGATACGCAGTATTTT. This codes for CASSYFGGPTDTQYF.

This clonotype was found many times. The chain uses TRBV7-6 and TRBJ2-3, with TRBD2 identical over 10 bases. With 3 bases clipped from V and 7 bases from J, the junction kept 13 bases outside the gene matches. The CDR3 covers 17 residues. In germline, CDR1 is SGHVS, CDR2 FNYEAQ. The CDR3 bases are TGTGCCAGCAGCTTGTACGATCCCAGCGGGGGGGCGAATACGCAGTATTTT. It yields the protein CASSLYDPSGGANTQYF. Looking up the rest from reference TRBV7-6 and TRBJ2-3 gives the full variable domain: GAGVSQSPRYKVTKRGQDVALRCDPISGHVSLYWYRQALGQGPEFLTYFNYEAQQDKSGLPNDRFSAERPEGSISTLTIQRTEQRDSAMYRCASSLYDPSGGANTQYFGPGTRLTVL.

This clonotype has a count of ten or more. The chain is built from TRBV11-2 and TRBJ2-5; tentatively, D is TRBD1 (5 bases). The CDR3 covers 14 residues. Germline V gene sequence: CDR1 SGHAT, CDR2 FQNNGV. With 4 bases removed from V and 1 base from J, the gap between germline ends came to 10 bases. The CDR3 DNA reads as TGTGCCAGCAGCTATAGGGGTGTCCAAGAGACCCAGTACTTC. It codes for CASSYRGVQETQYF.

The chain recombines TRBV29-1 with TRBJ2-4; D may be TRBD1 (6 bases). Germline-derived CDR1 and CDR2 are SQVTM and ANQGSEA. The CDR3 loop spans 11 amino acids. The V gene lost 3 bases and the J gene lost 9 bases, with 9 bases spanning the gap. As DNA, the CDR3 is TGCAGCGTTGATCGAGGGGGCATTCAGTACTTC. Protein product: CSVDRGGIQYF.

The table lists this clonotype with many counts. V usage is TRBV15 and J usage is TRBJ2-1; perhaps TRBD2 as D (7 bases). Germline values: CDR1 LNHNV, CDR2 YYDKDF (reference sequence). The CDR3 loop spans 17 amino acids. Trimming left V 0 bases short and J 7 bases short, with 19 bases between. The chain's CDR3 is CATSRDRGAGVGNEQFF. In nucleotides, the CDR3 is TGTGCCACCAGCAGAGATCGGGGGGCAGGGGTTGGGAATGAGCAGTTCTTC.